This T cell receptor beta chain was profiled in a study of blood T cells in healthy people across ages (dated by TCRdb to between 2014 and 2016). About the full investigation: In model experiments, roughly one uniquely barcoded TCR beta cDNA molecule per two T cells was captured by template switching. The study measured age-related changes in TCR beta repertoire diversity using deep sequencing normalized with unique cDNA molecular identifiers. Four age groups were formed from the donors: young (average about 16 years), middle-aged (around 37), aged (around 68) and long-lived (around 80). To avoid experimental bias, donors of different ages were spread randomly across the sequencing lanes. Two additional independent replicas of 1 million unique cDNA reads from the same blood draw were analyzed for two donors (one aged 18 to 30 and one aged 80 or older).

Unmatched junction bases come to 16, with V trimmed by 2 bases and J by 5 bases. The germline V gene supplies CDR1 MNHNS and CDR2 SASEGT. Reading from cysteine to phenylalanine, the CDR3 counts 20 amino acids. The only DNA kept is the CDR3, 60 bases in frame from the first base. The donors were some 39 Caucasian individuals from Russia, aged roughly 6 to 100 years, who were systemically healthy. Each donor gave roughly 9.5 milliliters of peripheral blood, collected into EDTA-treated Vacutainer tubes. Ficoll-Paque density-gradient centrifugation was used to isolate PBMCs, with at least 7 million obtained per sample. Total RNA, at least 6 micrograms per sample, was extracted from PBMCs with Trizol reagent. For every donor, flow cytometry on a PBMC aliquot measured the percentage of naive CD45RAhigh/CD27high T cells. The protocol used for the library was 5' RACE. TCRdb shows the sequencer as Illumina HiSeq 2500. A second PCR of roughly 6 to 12 cycles was run with a J-beta primer mix and a sample-barcoded 5' primer. A template-switch 5' adaptor carrying 12 random nucleotides introduced a unique molecular identifier onto each TCR beta cDNA molecule. Each sample yielded at least 2.5 million CDR3-containing paired-end reads. The Mint cDNA synthesis kit, primed by a TRBC-specific oligonucleotide, was used to synthesize first-strand cDNA from all RNA. Following uracil-DNA glycosylase treatment, all cDNA underwent a first 18-cycle PCR with the universal primers M1SS and BC2_uni_R. Turning to the authors' computational methods: Each sample was normalized by randomly selecting 1 million high-quality reads, each carrying a distinct molecular identifier. Reads with shared molecular identifiers were discarded instead of being binned into consensus sequences. MiTCR, set to a Q25 quality threshold and the strictest error-elimination algorithm, was used for CDR3 identification, clonotype clustering and error correction. A nonparametric unseen species model with Euler transformation was used to estimate lower-bound total TCR beta diversity. In TCRdb, the public reads were trimmed at Q25 with fastp and aligned with MiXCR, with productive beta chains retained. Identical CDR3 proteins give one entry, which carries the most common genes and DNA. TCRdb, not the original authors, processed these V and J calls. The sample table shows about 1.6 million distinct CDR3 sequences, and 34% are seen once. Around 11% of the sample rests with the top ten.

What the authors observed across the whole study: Since profiling was done on bulk unsorted PBMCs, naive and antigen-experienced compartments could not be conclusively compared. Compared with the aged group, more naive CD4+ T cells, fewer expanded clones and increased TCR diversity were shown by the long-lived group, suggesting age selection. The CMV infection status of donors was not known, potentially confounding age-related changes in expanded clonotypes. The percentage of naive T cells measured by flow cytometry correlated strongly with observed TCR beta diversity. As age increased, observed TCR beta diversity per million T cells dropped in a roughly linear way, and a significant reduction was already evident by age around 41. Estimates of total diversity based on one million sequenced T cells were considered lower bounds and underestimates.

As concerns this clonotype: Its binding antigen is unknown. There are no base qualities to consult, and no much larger clone falls within one base.

This TCR was sampled from a woman in her twenties or thirties in good health. In this chain, TRBV6-1 is recombined with TRBJ2-3; TRBD2 matches 13 bases in the middle. The sample taken for sequencing was blood. The CDR3 protein: CASSEWGIPTSGRVGDTQYF. The base sequence is TGTGCCAGCAGTGAATGGGGTATTCCCACTAGCGGGAGGGTAGGAGATACGCAGTATTTT.